This T cell receptor (beta chain) was documented in a study of blood T cells in healthy people across ages. PCR was performed a second time for about 7 to 12 cycles using a sample-barcoded 5' primer and a J-beta primer mix. TCRdb re-called the 5' RACE reads with MiXCR, one entry per CDR3 protein. This repertoire shows 1.5 million to 1.9 million distinct CDR3 sequences, roughly 43% found once; its top ten account for over 3.5%. This clonotype was counted a few times. The CDR3 sequence is 12 residues long. CDR1 and CDR2 from the germline V gene are SGHTA and FQGNSA. This receptor was taken from a woman between 18 and 29 years old in good health. Sequenced sample: blood. The chain carries TRBV7-2 and TRBJ2-4; D gene uncertain. The J call could be wrong; TRBJ2-7 is a better fit for the DNA end. The chain's CDR3 is CASSVDFYEQYF. CDR3 nucleotides: TGTGCCAGCAGCGTCGACTTCTACGAGCAGTACTTC.